These 30 T cell receptor beta chains came from one sample sequenced in a study of blood T cell repertoires in COVID-19. TCRdb's copy holds only in-frame clones and misses some; the assay was immunoSEQ multiplex PCR. The sample shows about 170,000 clones, around 85% of them seen only once. Sequencing input: peripheral blood. These receptors were collected from a woman aged 80 or older with COVID-19, enrolled during active disease.

This clone was observed once. This chain uses TRBV5-1 with TRBJ2-7, with D unclear. Germline assignment: CDR1 SGHRS and CDR2 YFSETQ. There are 12 residues in the CDR3. The V end lost 0 bases, the J end lost 5 bases, and 6 bases lay between the germline ends. DNA of the CDR3: TGCGCCAGCAGCTTGGGCGGTCACGAGCAGTACTTC. This codes for CASSLGGHEQYF.

The rearrangement links TRBV6-6 to TRBJ2-1; TRBD1 matches at 7 bases. Unmatched junction bases numbered 6, after V lost 5 bases and J lost 2 bases. The CDR3 has 15 amino acids. Germline V gene lookup returns CDR1 MNHNY and CDR2 SVGAGI (reference sequence). CDR3 protein: CASSTPGTAYNEQFF. DNA of the CDR3: TGTGCCAGCAGTACGCCGGGGACAGCCTACAATGAGCAGTTCTTC.

The V call is TRBV3-1 (or the pseudogene TRBV3-2), the J call TRBJ1-1, with D maybe TRBD1 (5 bases). The CDR3 is 15 residues long. The germline CDR1 and CDR2 sequences are LGHDT and YNNKEL (reference sequence). The V end was cut by 4 bases, the J end by 0 bases, with 12 bases between. CDR3 protein: CASSLTVLMNTEAFF. The CDR3 bases are TGTGCCAGCAGCCTGACAGTCCTCATGAACACTGAAGCTTTCTTT.

The sample holds one count of this clone. The J gene is TRBJ2-5, the V gene TRBV7-2; 8 bases align to TRBD2. Germline V gene lookup returns CDR1 SGHTA and CDR2 FQGNSA. V gave up 5 bases and J gave up 4 bases; unmatched junction bases: 6. CDR3 length: 14 residues. This CDR3 reads CASSRGLALETQYF. CDR3 DNA: TGTGCCAGCAGCCGCGGACTAGCCCTAGAGACCCAGTACTTC.

This clone was detected only a few times. The V call is TRBV24-1, the J call TRBJ2-3; TRBD2 might be the D (5 bases). The CDR3 is 13 residues long. Trimming pared 5 bases from V and 6 bases from J, leaving 11 bases between. The germline gives CDR1 KGHDR, CDR2 SFDVKD. In DNA, the CDR3 is TGTGCCACCAGTGTTGCGGGTTCTGATACGCAGTATTTT. Translation gives CATSVAGSDTQYF.

The chain links TRBV2 to TRBJ2-1; D possibly corresponds to TRBD1 (6 bases). The germline V gene has CDR1 SNHLY and CDR2 FYNNEI. The CDR3 consists of 15 residues. Trimming stripped 6 bases from V and 0 bases from J, with 12 bases between. Here the CDR3 DNA reads TGTGCCAGCAGGACGGACAGAAGCTCCTACAATGAGCAGTTCTTC. The encoded protein is CASRTDRSSYNEQFF.

Of note for this clone: Other DNA sequences in this sample translate to the same CDR3. The chain employs TRBV5-1 and TRBJ1-1, with D unclear. The V gene lost 0 bases and the J gene lost 1 base, with 7 bases spanning the gap. This CDR3 region has 14 residues. Germline V lookup: CDR1 SGHRS, CDR2 YFSETQ. In DNA, the CDR3 is TGCGCCAGCAGCTTGGTAGCGGGGAACACTGAAGCTTTCTTT. Its translation: CASSLVAGNTEAFF.

The genes are TRBV14 and TRBJ2-7, with D unclear. The CDR3 totals 13 residues. Trimming left V 7 bases short and J 7 bases short, with 17 bases between. The germline CDR1 and CDR2 sequences are SGHDN and FVKESK. The CDR3 DNA is TGTGCCAGCACGGCAGGCCCCAGGTGGGAGCAGTACTTC. As protein: CASTAGPRWEQYF.

A single count supports this clone. J is TRBJ1-2 and V is TRBV5-1, with TRBD1 matching 12 bases. Trimming cost V 3 bases and J 2 bases; bases outside gene matches: 2. The germline V gene encodes CDR1 SGHRS and CDR2 YFSETQ. This CDR3 is built from 15 residues. As DNA, the CDR3 is TGCGCCAGCAGCTCCGGGACAGGGGGCAACTATGGCTACACCTTC. It codes for CASSSGTGGNYGYTF.

J is TRBJ2-7 and V is TRBV19; 9 bases are a match to TRBD2. The CDR3 consists of 12 residues. Unmatched junction bases numbered 2, after V lost 9 bases and J lost 2 bases. The V gene's germline CDR1 is LNHDA and CDR2 SQIVND (reference sequence). As DNA, the CDR3 is TGTGCCAGGACTAGCGGACCCTACGAGCAGTACTTC. Its protein is CARTSGPYEQYF.

The chain couples TRBV7-9 to TRBJ1-2, with TRBD1 matching over 7 bases. The CDR3 totals 16 residues. Germline loops: CDR1 SEHNR, CDR2 FQNEAQ (reference sequence). V dropped 5 bases and J dropped 0; count of bases not matched to a gene: 9. For the CDR3, the DNA is TGTGCCAGCAGCCGGGACAGTCTCGCAGCTAACTATGGCTACACCTTC. It translates to CASSRDSLAANYGYTF.

V is TRBV3-1 (or the pseudogene TRBV3-2) and J is TRBJ1-1; TRBD1 matches 8 bases. V was clipped by 4 bases and J by 8 bases; unmatched bases: 18. Germline V CDR1 and CDR2: LGHDT, YNNKEL (reference sequence). This CDR3 comprises 17 residues. CDR3 residues: CASSLIHSMTGDYEAFF. The CDR3 nucleotides are TGTGCCAGCAGCCTTATACACTCCATGACAGGGGATTACGAAGCTTTCTTT.

This rearrangement joins TRBV5-5 to TRBJ1-2, with a weak D call TRBD1 (5 bases). V was cut by 4 bases and J by 4 bases, with 20 bases left in between. The CDR3 spans 16 residues. Germline values: CDR1 SGHKS, CDR2 YYEKEE (reference sequence). The CDR3 nucleotides read TGTGCCAGCAGCCCCGGTGGGGGGACGAAGAGCTATGGCTACACCTTC. Its translation: CASSPGGGTKSYGYTF.

The chain combines TRBV5-1 with TRBJ2-1; tentative D call: TRBD2 (6 bases). V was trimmed by 6 bases and J by 6 bases, leaving 10 bases between them. CDR1 is SGHRS and CDR2 is YFSETQ in the germline V gene. This CDR3 contains 12 residues. CDR3 in DNA: TGCGCCAGCAAGGCGGAGGGCAATGAGCAGTTCTTC. Protein sequence: CASKAEGNEQFF.

V usage is TRBV5-1 and J usage is TRBJ2-1; TRBD2 aligns across 9 bases. The CDR3 runs 17 residues. Germline V lookup: CDR1 SGHRS, CDR2 YFSETQ. Unmatched junction bases numbered 9, after V lost 0 bases and J lost 5 bases. CDR3 region: CASSLEFLAGRNNEQFF. CDR3 nucleotide sequence: TGCGCCAGCAGCTTGGAGTTCCTAGCGGGGCGAAACAATGAGCAGTTCTTC. Variable domain in full (rest from reference TRBV5-1 and TRBJ2-1): KAGVTQTPRYLIKTRGQQVTLSCSPISGHRSVSWYQQTPGQGLQFLFEYFSETQRNKGNFPGRFSGRQFSNSRSEMNVSTLELGDSALYLCASSLEFLAGRNNEQFFGPGTRLTVL.

V and J are TRBV6-1 and TRBJ2-7; tentatively, D is TRBD1 (5 bases). Germline V gene data show CDR1 as MNHNS and CDR2 as SASEGT. The CDR3 sequence is 14 residues long. Deletions cut 0 bases from V and 4 bases from J, with 10 bases between. The CDR3 region is CASSEADSRYEQYF. CDR3 DNA sequence: TGTGCCAGCAGTGAAGCCGACAGCCGATACGAGCAGTACTTC.

This chain connects TRBV10-2 to TRBJ1-4; TRBD1 is a possible D gene (6 bases). The CDR3 length is 15 residues. Trimming shortened V by 0 bases and J by 4 bases, and 9 bases separated the two germline ends. Per the germline V gene, CDR1 is WSHSY and CDR2 is SAAADI. The CDR3 region has the DNA TGCGCCAGCAGTGAGTCTGACAGGCGTAATGAAAAACTGTTTTTT. Translated, it gives CASSESDRRNEKLFF.

This clone was picked up a small number of times. This chain connects TRBV5-1 to TRBJ1-4, with a weak D call TRBD1 (5 bases). There are 13 residues in the CDR3. Germline-derived CDR1 and CDR2 are SGHRS and YFSETQ. V lost 0 bases and J 7 bases, leaving 7 bases between the germline ends. The CDR3 DNA reads as TGCGCCAGCAGCTTGGACAGGTTTGAAAAACTGTTTTTT. This codes for CASSLDRFEKLFF. Full variable domain (missing parts from reference TRBV5-1 and TRBJ1-4): KAGVTQTPRYLIKTRGQQVTLSCSPISGHRSVSWYQQTPGQGLQFLFEYFSETQRNKGNFPGRFSGRQFSNSRSEMNVSTLELGDSALYLCASSLDRFEKLFFGSGTQLSVL.

The V and J genes are TRBV9 and TRBJ2-7, with a tentative D call TRBD2 (5 bases). The CDR3 contains 14 residues. V was clipped by 1 base and J by 5 bases, with 13 bases between them. CDR1 SGDLS and CDR2 YYNGEE come from the germline V gene. CDR3 region: CASSVQVMRDEQYF. DNA of the CDR3: TGTGCCAGCAGCGTACAGGTCATGAGGGACGAGCAGTACTTC.

This chain uses TRBV5-1 with TRBJ2-5, with TRBD1 as a possible D gene (6 bases). The CDR3 loop spans 15 amino acids. Trimming left V 5 bases short and J 4 bases short, with 18 bases between. Germline values: CDR1 SGHRS, CDR2 YFSETQ. The CDR3 loop is CASSSGTPDAETQYF. The CDR3 DNA follows: TGCGCCAGCAGTTCCGGGACACCCGATGCAGAGACCCAGTACTTC.

The chain recombines TRBV6-6 with TRBJ2-3, with a possible D match to TRBD2 (5 bases). The CDR3 extends over 12 amino acids. Germline values: CDR1 MNHNY, CDR2 SVGAGI (reference sequence). Trimming pared 7 bases from V and 6 bases from J, leaving 11 bases between. For the CDR3, the DNA is TGTGCCAGCACCAGCGGCTCGGATACGCAGTATTTT. Translating gives CASTSGSDTQYF.

The chain uses TRBV5-1 and TRBJ2-2; D perhaps matches TRBD1 (5 bases). V gave up 0 bases and J gave up 0 bases, with 9 bases separating them. The CDR3 sequence is 16 residues long. CDR1 is SGHRS and CDR2 is YFSETQ in the germline V gene. CDR3: CASSLVTAANTGELFF. The CDR3 DNA reads TGCGCCAGCAGCTTGGTGACAGCCGCGAACACCGGGGAGCTGTTTTTT.

This clone was found a few times. The V call is TRBV2, the J call TRBJ2-3, with 11 bases matching TRBD2. Germline lookup yields CDR1 SNHLY and CDR2 FYNNEI. V was clipped by 4 bases and J by 4 bases; unmatched bases: 7. There are 16 residues in the CDR3. CDR3 amino acids: CASSVIAGGRSDTQYF. The CDR3 DNA reads as TGTGCCAGCAGTGTAATAGCGGGGGGGCGGTCAGATACGCAGTATTTT.

The V and J genes are TRBV6-5 and TRBJ2-4, with 8 bases identical to TRBD2. Trimming removed 7 bases from V and 3 bases from J; junction bases left unmatched: 8. The CDR3 runs to 15 residues. From germline, CDR1 is MNHEY and CDR2 SVGAGI. The CDR3 spells CASIPGSGGKNIQYF. CDR3 DNA sequence: TGTGCCAGCATTCCTGGGAGCGGGGGCAAAAACATTCAGTACTTC.

The chain has TRBV28 and TRBJ2-7; 7 bases are a match to TRBD1. Germline V gene data show CDR1 as MDHEN and CDR2 as SYDVKM. CDR3 length: 16 residues. The trim removed 2 bases at V and 0 bases at J, leaving 7 bases unmatched. CDR3 residues: CASSLSLRDSSYEQYF. CDR3 nucleotides: TGTGCCAGCAGTTTAAGCCTCCGGGACAGCTCCTACGAGCAGTACTTC.

This sequence joins TRBV3-1 (or the pseudogene TRBV3-2) and TRBJ1-4; D might be TRBD1 (6 bases). Germline CDR1 and CDR2: LGHDT and YNNKEL (reference sequence). This CDR3 is 15 amino acids long. Deletions cut 3 bases from V and 3 bases from J, with 11 bases between. The CDR3 is CASSQQGKPNEKLFF. The CDR3 DNA sequence: TGTGCCAGCAGCCAGCAGGGGAAACCTAATGAAAAACTGTTTTTT.

The chain is built from TRBV11-2 and TRBJ2-2; 9 positions match TRBD1. Germline assignment: CDR1 SGHAT and CDR2 FQNNGV. The CDR3 is made up of 17 amino acids. The J segment lost 5 bases and the V segment lost 5 bases, leaving 12 bases of the junction unmatched. The CDR3 protein is CASSHPPGQGHTGELFF. The CDR3 nucleotides read TGTGCCAGCAGCCACCCTCCGGGACAGGGTCATACCGGGGAGCTGTTTTTT.

The chain carries TRBV11-1 and TRBJ2-7, with 12 bases aligning to TRBD2. The CDR3 has 14 residues. Germline values: CDR1 SGHAT, CDR2 FQDESV (reference sequence). The junction had 2 bases not matched to a gene; V was cut back by 2 bases and J by 6 bases. CDR3 coding DNA: TGTGCCAGCAGCTTAACTAGCGGGAGGATCGAGCAGTACTTC. Protein sequence: CASSLTSGRIEQYF.

A single count supports this clone. V is TRBV5-1 and J is TRBJ1-1; 7 positions agree with TRBD1. The CDR3 runs to 15 residues. J lost 1 base, V lost 3 bases, and 6 bases had no gene match. Germline CDR1 SGHRS, CDR2 YFSETQ. The CDR3 coding sequence is TGCGCCAGCAGCTCTCAGGGGGTTCCGAACACTGAAGCTTTCTTT. The encoded protein is CASSSQGVPNTEAFF.

The chain joins TRBV19 to TRBJ2-1; D might be TRBD1 (5 bases). Trimming took off 7 bases at V and 1 base at J, with 11 bases between the two ends. The CDR3 consists of 14 residues. Germline lookup yields CDR1 LNHDA and CDR2 SQIVND (reference sequence). The CDR3 spells CASTGRGSYNEQFF. In nucleotides, the CDR3 is TGTGCCAGTACAGGAAGGGGATCCTACAATGAGCAGTTCTTC.